Here is one TCR beta chain with its context. This sample is drawn from a study of blood T cell repertoires in COVID-19. V was clipped by 4 bases and J by 9 bases, with 19 bases between them. There are 16 residues in the CDR3. CDR1 is MDHEN and CDR2 is SYDVKM in the germline V gene. Using immunoSEQ multiplex PCR, the repertoire was profiled, and TCRdb retains in-frame clones only, with some absent. The sample lists hundreds of thousands of clones; 90% were seen once. The TCR sequence derives from a woman aged 40 to 50 with COVID-19, enrolled during active disease. The chain combines TRBV28 with TRBJ1-6; D gene unclear. The sequencing input was peripheral blood. The CDR3 DNA reads as TGTGCCAGCAGTTCTTACGACCCTAGTGGCGGTTCACCCCTCCACTTT. Translation: CASSSYDPSGGSPLHF.